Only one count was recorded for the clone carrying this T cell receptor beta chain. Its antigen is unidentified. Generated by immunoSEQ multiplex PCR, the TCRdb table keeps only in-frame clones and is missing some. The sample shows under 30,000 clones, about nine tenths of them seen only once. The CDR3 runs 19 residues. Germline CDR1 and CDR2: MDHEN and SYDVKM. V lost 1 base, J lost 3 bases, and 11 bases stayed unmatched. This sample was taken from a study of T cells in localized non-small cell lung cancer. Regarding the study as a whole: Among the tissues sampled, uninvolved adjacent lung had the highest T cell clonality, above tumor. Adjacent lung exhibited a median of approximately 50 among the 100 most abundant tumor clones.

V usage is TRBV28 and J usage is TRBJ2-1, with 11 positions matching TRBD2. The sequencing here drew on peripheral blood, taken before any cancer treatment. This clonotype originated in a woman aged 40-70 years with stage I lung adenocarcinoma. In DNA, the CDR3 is TGTGCCAGCAGTTTATCGGGACAGTTAGCGGGAGGGAACTACAATGAGCAGTTCTTC. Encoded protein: CASSLSGQLAGGNYNEQFF.